This T cell receptor beta chain originates from a study of post-analysis software for immune sequencing data. Study in general: Relapsing-remitting, secondary progressive and progressive-relapsing multiple sclerosis were all included among the disease courses.

Researchers reported that TCR beta cDNA libraries carried unique molecular identifiers. Once 1 to 10 million T cells were used, 400,000 to 550,000 cDNA molecules resulted. MiXCR, run by TCRdb on the PCR reads, gives a single entry per CDR3 protein. Here the sample spans hundreds of thousands of distinct CDR3 sequences, approximately 59% being singletons. Findings and caveats of the study: Controls' normalized Chao1 diversity significantly exceeded that of multiple sclerosis patients. Analysis by F measure revealed that same-batch samples clustered strongly together. Five or six TRBV segments appeared more often in patients than in controls, and TRBV5-6, TRBV5-1 and TRBV20-1 were among these.

Per the germline V gene, CDR1 is SQVTM and CDR2 is ANQGSEA. J was trimmed by 4 bases and V by 6 bases; bases with no gene match: 1. The CDR3 covers 13 residues. Note on this clonotype: The antigen remains undetermined.

The chain combines TRBV29-1 with TRBJ2-2, with 11 bases fitting TRBD1. This clonotype was obtained from a girl under 10 years old with multiple sclerosis. Sequenced: blood. CDR3 nucleotides: TGCAGCGTGGGGACAGGGGGCACCGGGGAGCTGTTTTTT. Its protein product is CSVGTGGTGELFF.